Described below is a single T cell receptor beta chain sequence and its context. Its cognate antigen is unknown. Researchers ran the PCR with 60 Vbeta and 13 Jbeta primers. TCRdb keeps only in-frame clones here, not all; method: immunoSEQ multiplex PCR. The sample consists of 150,000 to 250,000 clones, approximately 85% of them appearing once. This record comes from a study of cytomegalovirus exposure and HLA in healthy donors. Study information: A prior analysis found 117 million unique TCR beta sequences from 150 million to 200 million T cells. An early data release held some 85 million unique TCRs from HLA-typed donors. General study findings and limits: The study flagged approximately 180 TCR beta chains as cytomegalovirus-associated. There were some V segments, including TRBV6-2 and TRBV6-3, excluded as indistinguishable.

CDR3 size: 11 residues. Germline CDR1 reads MNHEY; CDR2 reads SVGAGI. V was cut by 6 bases and J by 5 bases, with 7 bases left in between. The rearrangement uses TRBV6-5 and TRBJ2-5; no clear D gene. This sequence originates from a girl aged 10 to 17 in good health and CMV-seropositive. The source material was PBMCs. In DNA, the CDR3 is TGTGCCAGCAGGAACTGGGAGACCCAGTACTTC. Amino acid sequence: CASRNWETQYF.